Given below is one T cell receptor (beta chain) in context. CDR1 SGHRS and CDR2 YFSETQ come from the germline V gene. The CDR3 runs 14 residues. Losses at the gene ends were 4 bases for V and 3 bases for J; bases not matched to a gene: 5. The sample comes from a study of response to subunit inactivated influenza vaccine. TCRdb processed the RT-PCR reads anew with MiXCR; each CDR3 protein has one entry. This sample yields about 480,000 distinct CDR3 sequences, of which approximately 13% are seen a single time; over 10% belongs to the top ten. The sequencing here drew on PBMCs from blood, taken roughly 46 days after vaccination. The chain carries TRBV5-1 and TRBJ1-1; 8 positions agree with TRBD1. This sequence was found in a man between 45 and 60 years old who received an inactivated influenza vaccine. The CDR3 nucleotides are TGCGCCAGCAGCCGTGACAGGGGTGACACTGAAGCTTTCTTT. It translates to CASSRDRGDTEAFF.